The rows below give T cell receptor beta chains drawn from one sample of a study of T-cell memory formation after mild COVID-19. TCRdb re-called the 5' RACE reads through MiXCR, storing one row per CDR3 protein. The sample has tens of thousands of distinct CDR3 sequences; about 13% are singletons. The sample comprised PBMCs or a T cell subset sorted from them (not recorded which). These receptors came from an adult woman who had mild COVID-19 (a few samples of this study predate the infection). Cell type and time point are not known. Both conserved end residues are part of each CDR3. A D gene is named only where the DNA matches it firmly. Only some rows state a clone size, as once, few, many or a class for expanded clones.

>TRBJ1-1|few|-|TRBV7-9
TGTGCCAGCAGCTTAGGTGTTCCGAACACTGAAGCTTTCTTT
CASSLGVPNTEAFF
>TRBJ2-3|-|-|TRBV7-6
TGTGCCAGCAGCTTTACTGGGGGGTCCACAGATACGCAGTATTTT
CASSFTGGSTDTQYF
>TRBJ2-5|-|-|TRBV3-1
TGTGCCAGCAGCCAAGCGGGGCAAGAGACCCAGTACTTC
CASSQAGQETQYF
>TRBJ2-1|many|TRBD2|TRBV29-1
TGCAGCGTCGCGCCCGGAAGCGGGAGCTCCTACAATGAGCAGTTCTTC
CSVAPGSGSSYNEQFF
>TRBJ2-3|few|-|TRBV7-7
TGTGCTAGCAGCTTAGGCCCCGAATTAGAGCAAGATACGCAGTATTTT
CASSLGPELEQDTQYF
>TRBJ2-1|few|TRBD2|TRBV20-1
TGCAGTGCGCCCGACCCGGGACTAGCGGGAGCCGGTGAGCAGTTCTTC
CSAPDPGLAGAGEQFF
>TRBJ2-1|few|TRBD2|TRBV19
TGTGCCAGTAGCCAGAGCGGGGGGCAGAACAATGAGCAGTTCTTC
CASSQSGGQNNEQFF
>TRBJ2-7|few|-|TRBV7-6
TGTGCCAGCAGCTTACTGCAGTTTGGGAACTACGAGCAGTACTTC
CASSLLQFGNYEQYF
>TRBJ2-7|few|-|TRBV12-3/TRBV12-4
TGTGCCAGCAGTTTCAGCAGGGGTGGATACGAGCAGTACTTC
CASSFSRGGYEQYF
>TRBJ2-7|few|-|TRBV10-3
TGTGCCATCAGTGCGCCGGGGGCCGAGCAGTACTTC
CAISAPGAEQYF
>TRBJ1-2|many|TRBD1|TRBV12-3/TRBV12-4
TGTGCCAGCAGCCCAGGGGGCCGGGGGGGCTACACCTTC
CASSPGGRGGYTF
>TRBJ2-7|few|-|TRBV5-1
TGCGCCAGCAGCTTGGACAGGGACGCCTACGAGCAGTACTTC
CASSLDRDAYEQYF
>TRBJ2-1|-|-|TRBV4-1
TGCGCCAGCAGCCAGCGATACAATGAGCAGTTCTTC
CASSQRYNEQFF
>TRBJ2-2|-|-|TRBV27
TGTGCCAGCAGTTCCAGACAGGAGGACACCGGGGAGCTGTTTTTT
CASSSRQEDTGELFF
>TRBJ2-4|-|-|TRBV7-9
TGTGCCAGCAGCTCCCCGGACAATAGCCCCCTAAACATTCAGTACTTC
CASSSPDNSPLNIQYF
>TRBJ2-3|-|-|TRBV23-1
TGCGCCAACTGCCGGTGGGGCGAAGATACGCAGTATTTT
CANCRWGEDTQYF
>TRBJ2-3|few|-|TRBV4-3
TGCGCCAGCAGCCAAGATTTAAGGGCTACGCAGTATTTT
CASSQDLRATQYF
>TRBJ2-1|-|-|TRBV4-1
TGCGCCAGCAGCGGTAGGCAGGACAATGAGCAGTTCTTC
CASSGRQDNEQFF
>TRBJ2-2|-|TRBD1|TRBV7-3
TGTGCCAGCTCTAGAATTGCCGGACAGGGGGCAGGAGAGCTGTTTTTT
CASSRIAGQGAGELFF
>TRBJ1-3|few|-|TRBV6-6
TGTGCCAGCAACGAGGGAAACACCATATATTTT
CASNEGNTIYF
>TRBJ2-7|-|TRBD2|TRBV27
TGTGCCAGCAGTCCCGGGGAGGGGCCGGGCGAGCAGTACTTC
CASSPGEGPGEQYF
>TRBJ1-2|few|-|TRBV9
TGTGCCAGCAGCGTAGATCCAGACTCATCTATAGGCTACACCTTC
CASSVDPDSSIGYTF
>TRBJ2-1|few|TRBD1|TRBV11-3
TGTGCCAGCAGCTCCTTTGACAGGGGGTCCTACAATGAGCAGTTCTTC
CASSSFDRGSYNEQFF
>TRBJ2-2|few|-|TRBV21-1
TGTGCCAGCAGCTGGGGACGGAAAAACACCGGGGAGCTGTTTTTT
CASSWGRKNTGELFF
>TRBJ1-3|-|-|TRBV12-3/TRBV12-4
TGTGCCAGCAGTTTAAGCGCCGACGCCACAATATATTTT
CASSLSADATIYF
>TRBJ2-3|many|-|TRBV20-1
TGCAGTGCTAGAGAGCGGGGGCGCGGGACAGATACGCAGTATTTT
CSARERGRGTDTQYF
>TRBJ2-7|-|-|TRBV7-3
TGTGCCAGCAGCTTCTACCAGGGGACCGAGCAGTACTTC
CASSFYQGTEQYF
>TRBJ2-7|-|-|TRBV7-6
TGTGCCAGCAGCCGAAAGGGAGCTGAATATTCCTGCGAGCAGTACTTC
CASSRKGAEYSCEQYF
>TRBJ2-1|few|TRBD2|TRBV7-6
TGTGCCAGCAGCTTAGCCCTGGGAGGAACTAGCGGGAGGGACAATGAGCAGTTCTTC
CASSLALGGTSGRDNEQFF
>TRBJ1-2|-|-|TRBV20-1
TGCAGTGCTTTTGCGGTGTGGGGGGGCGACTATGGCTACACCTTC
CSAFAVWGGDYGYTF
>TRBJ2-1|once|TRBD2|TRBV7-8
TGTGCCAGCAGCTTGCGGCGGGGGGCGCCGGGTGAGCAGTTCTTC
CASSLRRGAPGEQFF